The subject of this entry is one T cell receptor beta chain. Antigen specificity is unknown. This entry comes from a study of cytomegalovirus exposure and HLA in healthy donors. A multiplex PCR was run with 60 Vbeta primers and 13 Jbeta primers. Produced via immunoSEQ multiplex PCR; TCRdb's table is partial and in-frame only. The sample lists 110,000 to 150,000 clones, more than 75% occurring once. V was clipped by 5 bases and J by 3 bases, with 16 bases between them. Germline V gives CDR1 MDHEN, CDR2 SYDVKM. The length of the CDR3 is 15 residues. The study's findings and limits: Later analysis placed DRB1 highest and HLA-C lowest in TCR association rates, which differed by HLA locus.

The sample was PBMCs. This receptor was obtained from a male donor in good health and CMV-seronegative. This chain uses TRBV28 with TRBJ1-1, with a possible D match to TRBD1 (6 bases). In nucleotides, the CDR3 is TGTGCCAGCAGTGCCTGGACAGTCAGGGACACTGAAGCTTTCTTT. Translating it yields CASSAWTVRDTEAFF.